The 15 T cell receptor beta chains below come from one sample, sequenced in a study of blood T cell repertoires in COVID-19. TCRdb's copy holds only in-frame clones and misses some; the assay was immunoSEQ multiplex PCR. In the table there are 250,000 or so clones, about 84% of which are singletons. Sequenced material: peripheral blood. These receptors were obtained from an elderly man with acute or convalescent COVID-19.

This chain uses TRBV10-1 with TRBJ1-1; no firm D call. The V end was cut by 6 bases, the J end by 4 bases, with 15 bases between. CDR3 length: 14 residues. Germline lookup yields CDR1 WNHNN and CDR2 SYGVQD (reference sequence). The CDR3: CASSLGSGSTEAFF. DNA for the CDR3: TGCGCCAGCAGCCTGGGATCCGGGAGCACTGAAGCTTTCTTT.

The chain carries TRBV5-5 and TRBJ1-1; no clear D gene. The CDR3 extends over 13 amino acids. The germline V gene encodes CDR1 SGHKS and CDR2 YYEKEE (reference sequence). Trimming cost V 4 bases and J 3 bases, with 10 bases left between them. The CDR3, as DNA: TGTGCCAGCAGCCGGGATTTCTACACTGAAGCTTTCTTT. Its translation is CASSRDFYTEAFF.

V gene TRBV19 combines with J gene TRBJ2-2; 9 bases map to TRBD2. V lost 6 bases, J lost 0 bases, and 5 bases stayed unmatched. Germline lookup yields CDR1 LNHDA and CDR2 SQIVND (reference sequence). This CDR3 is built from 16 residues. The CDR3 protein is CASRGASGANTGELFF. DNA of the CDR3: TGTGCCAGTAGAGGGGCTAGCGGGGCGAACACCGGGGAGCTGTTTTTT.

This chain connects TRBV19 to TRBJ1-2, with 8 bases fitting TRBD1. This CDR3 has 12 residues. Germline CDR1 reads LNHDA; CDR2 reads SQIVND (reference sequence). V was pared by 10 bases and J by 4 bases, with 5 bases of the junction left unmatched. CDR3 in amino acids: CATRQGSYGYTF. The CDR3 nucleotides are TGTGCCACTCGACAGGGGAGCTATGGCTACACCTTC.

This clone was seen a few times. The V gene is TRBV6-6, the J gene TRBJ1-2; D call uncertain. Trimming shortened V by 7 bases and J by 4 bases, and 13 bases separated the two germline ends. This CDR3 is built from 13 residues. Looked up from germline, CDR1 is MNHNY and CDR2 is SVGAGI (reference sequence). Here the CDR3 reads CASTPGGSYGYTF. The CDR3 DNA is TGTGCCAGCACCCCTGGAGGATCCTATGGCTACACCTTC.

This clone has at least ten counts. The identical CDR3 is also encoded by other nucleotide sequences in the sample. CDR3 amino acids: CATSKQGVTGELFF. CDR3 sequence (DNA): TGTGCCACCAGCAAGCAGGGGGTTACCGGGGAGCTGTTTTTT. The V gene is TRBV15, the J gene TRBJ2-2; 7 nucleotides agree with TRBD1. The trim removed 4 bases at V and 5 bases at J, leaving 4 bases unmatched. The germline CDR1 and CDR2 sequences are LNHNV and YYDKDF (reference sequence). This CDR3 has 14 amino acids.

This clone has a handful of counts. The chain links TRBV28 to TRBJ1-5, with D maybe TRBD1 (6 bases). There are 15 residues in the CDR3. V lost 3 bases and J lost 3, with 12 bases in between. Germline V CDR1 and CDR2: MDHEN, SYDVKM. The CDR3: CASSLGGRLNQPQHF. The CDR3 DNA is TGTGCCAGCAGTTTGGGGGGGCGACTCAATCAGCCCCAGCATTTT.

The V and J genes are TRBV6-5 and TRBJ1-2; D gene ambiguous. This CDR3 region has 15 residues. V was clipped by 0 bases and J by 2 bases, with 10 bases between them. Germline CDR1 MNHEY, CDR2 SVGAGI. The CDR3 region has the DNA TGTGCCAGCAGTTACTCGACCCACGGGAACTATGGCTACACCTTC. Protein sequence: CASSYSTHGNYGYTF.

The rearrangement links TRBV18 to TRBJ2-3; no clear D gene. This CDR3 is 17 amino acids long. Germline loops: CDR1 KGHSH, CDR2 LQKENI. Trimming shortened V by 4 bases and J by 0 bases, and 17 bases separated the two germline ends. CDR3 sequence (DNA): TGTGCCAGCTCACTAAACCTTCCCGGAGATAGCACAGATACGCAGTATTTT. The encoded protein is CASSLNLPGDSTDTQYF.

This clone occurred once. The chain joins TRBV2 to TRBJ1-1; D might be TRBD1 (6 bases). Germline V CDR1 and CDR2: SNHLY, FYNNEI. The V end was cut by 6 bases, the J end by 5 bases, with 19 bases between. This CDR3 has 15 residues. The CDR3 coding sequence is TGTGCCAGCAGATGGATGGGGGCCTCAAAGACTGAAGCTTTCTTT. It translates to CASRWMGASKTEAFF.

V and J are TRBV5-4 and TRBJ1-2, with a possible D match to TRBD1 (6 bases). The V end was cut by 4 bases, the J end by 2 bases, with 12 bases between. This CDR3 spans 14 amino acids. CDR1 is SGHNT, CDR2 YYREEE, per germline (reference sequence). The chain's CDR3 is CASSVSGQNYGYTF. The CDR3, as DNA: TGTGCCAGCAGCGTCTCTGGACAGAACTATGGCTACACCTTC. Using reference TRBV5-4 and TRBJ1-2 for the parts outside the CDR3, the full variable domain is ETGVTQSPTHLIKTRGQQVTLRCSSQSGHNTVSWYQQALGQGPQFIFQYYREEENGRGNFPPRFSGLQFPNYSSELNVNALELDDSALYLCASSVSGQNYGYTFGSGTRLTVV.

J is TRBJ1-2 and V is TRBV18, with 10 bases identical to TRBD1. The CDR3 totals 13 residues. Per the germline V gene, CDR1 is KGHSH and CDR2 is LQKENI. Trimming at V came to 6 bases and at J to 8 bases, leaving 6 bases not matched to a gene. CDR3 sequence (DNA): TGTGCCAGCTCTCGAGGGACAGGGGACGGCTACACCTTC. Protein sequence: CASSRGTGDGYTF.

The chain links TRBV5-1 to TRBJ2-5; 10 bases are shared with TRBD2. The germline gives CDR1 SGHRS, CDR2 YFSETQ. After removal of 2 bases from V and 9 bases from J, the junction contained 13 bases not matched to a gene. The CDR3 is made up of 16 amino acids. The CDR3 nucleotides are TGCGCCAGCAGCTTAGTTATAGCGGGGGGCCCCATGGCCCAGTACTTC. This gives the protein CASSLVIAGGPMAQYF.

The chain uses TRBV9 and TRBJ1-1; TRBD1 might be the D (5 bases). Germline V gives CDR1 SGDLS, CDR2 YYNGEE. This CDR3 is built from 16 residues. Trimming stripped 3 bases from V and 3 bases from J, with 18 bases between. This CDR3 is CASSATPGRMDTEAFF. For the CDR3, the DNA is TGTGCCAGCAGCGCCACCCCAGGGCGTATGGACACTGAAGCTTTCTTT. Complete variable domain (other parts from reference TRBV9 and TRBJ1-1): DSGVTQTPKHLITATGQRVTLRCSPRSGDLSVYWYQQSLDQGLQFLIQYYNGEERAKGNILERFSAQQFPDLHSELNLSSLELGDSALYFCASSATPGRMDTEAFFGQGTRLTVV.

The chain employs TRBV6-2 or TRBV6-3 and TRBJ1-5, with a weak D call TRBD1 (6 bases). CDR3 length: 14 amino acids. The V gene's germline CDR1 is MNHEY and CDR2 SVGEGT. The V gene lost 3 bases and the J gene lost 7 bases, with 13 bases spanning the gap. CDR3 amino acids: CASSYVQGHQPQHF. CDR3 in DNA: TGTGCCAGCAGTTATGTCCAGGGACACCAGCCCCAGCATTTT.